One sample yielded the 22 T cell receptor beta chains listed below, sequenced in a study of regulatory T cells in long-lasting Graves disease. In building TCR beta libraries, iRepertoire HTBI primers were used together with Arm-PCR of CDR3 regions. Each CDR3 protein is one row after TCRdb ran MiXCR on the multiplex PCR reads. The profile covers around 460,000 distinct CDR3 sequences, with 14% appearing a single time and around a sixth taken by the ten largest. Sample time point: newly diagnosed GD, antithyroid drugs for less than 3 months. PBMC-derived RNA was used for the TCR library. These data also formed part of another study, on T cells in Graves' hyperthyroidism and ophthalmopathy.

Sequences were derived from peripheral blood mononuclear cells (PBMCs), sampled at new diagnosis, from a patient treated with antithyroid drugs. The source of these receptors is a woman between 50 and 59 years old with Graves disease.

V gene TRBV7-2 combines with J gene TRBJ2-1; 14 bases are shared with TRBD2. V dropped 1 base and J dropped 12; count of bases not matched to a gene: 8. CDR1 is SGHTA, CDR2 FQGNSA, per germline. This CDR3 spans 16 amino acids. The CDR3 is CASSLGPGTSGSLQFF. The DNA of the CDR3 is TGTGCCAGCAGCTTAGGTCCAGGGACTAGCGGGAGTTTGCAGTTCTTC.

The sample holds many counts of this clonotype. The chain links TRBV28 to TRBJ1-6; D possibly corresponds to TRBD1 (6 bases). CDR3 size: 18 residues. The germline CDR1 and CDR2 sequences are MDHEN and SYDVKM. Trimming cost V 3 bases and J 7 bases, with 22 bases left between them. CDR3 DNA: TGTGCCAGCAGTTTCGTAGGGGTCGGGGTCACAGGGAATTCACCCCTCCACTTT. Translated: CASSFVGVGVTGNSPLHF.

This clonotype was detected only once. V and J are TRBV5-1 and TRBJ2-5; TRBD2 might be the D (5 bases). This CDR3 has 14 amino acids. The ends were cut back, 0 bases at V and 5 bases at J, with 11 bases in the middle. Per the germline V gene, CDR1 is SGHRS and CDR2 is YFSETQ. The CDR3 is CASSLGTRRETQYF. As DNA, the CDR3 is TGCGCCAGCAGCTTGGGAACTAGACGCGAGACCCAGTACTTC.

The rearrangement links TRBV20-1 to TRBJ2-7; TRBD2 matches at 9 bases. With 0 bases clipped from V and 5 bases from J, the junction kept 8 bases outside the gene matches. The CDR3 consists of 15 residues. Germline values: CDR1 DFQATT, CDR2 SNEGSKA (reference sequence). The CDR3 DNA reads as TGCAGTGCTAGAGAACATAGCGGGAGAACCAACGAGCAGTACTTC. The encoded protein is CSAREHSGRTNEQYF.

This clonotype was seen more than once but under ten times. The CDR3 protein is CASSLRGRTDTQYF. The DNA for the CDR3 is TGTGCCAGCAGTTTACGGGGACGCACAGATACGCAGTATTTT. The rearrangement links TRBV27 to TRBJ2-3; tentatively, D is TRBD1 or TRBD2 (5 bases each). The CDR3 totals 14 residues. The ends were cut back, 2 bases at V and 1 base at J, with 7 bases in the middle. Germline V gene lookup returns CDR1 MNHEY and CDR2 SMNVEV (reference sequence).

This clonotype has a count of ten or more. This chain links TRBV3-1 with TRBJ2-1; D gene uncertain. Per germline, CDR1 LGHDT and CDR2 YNNKEL (reference sequence). Trimming removed 4 bases at V and 6 bases at J, with 13 bases between. The CDR3 has 14 residues. The CDR3 spells CASSPLTYSNEQFF. The CDR3 DNA sequence: TGTGCCAGCAGCCCACTCACTTATTCCAATGAGCAGTTCTTC.

This clonotype was observed many times. The chain has TRBV7-9 and TRBJ2-7; 13 nucleotides agree with TRBD2. The CDR3 extends over 17 amino acids. Looked up from germline, CDR1 is SEHNR and CDR2 is FQNEAQ (reference sequence). V lost 3 bases and J lost 3; bases outside the gene matches: 8. The CDR3 DNA reads as TGTGCCAGCAGCTTCCCGGGACTAGCGGGACCTGGCTACGAGCAGTACTTC. This sequence encodes CASSFPGLAGPGYEQYF.

This clonotype was seen repeatedly, ten times or more. The chain carries TRBV2 and TRBJ2-7; 7 nucleotides match TRBD2. Trimming cost V 5 bases and J 4 bases; bases outside gene matches: 8. CDR1 SNHLY and CDR2 FYNNEI come from the germline V gene. The length of the CDR3 is 14 residues. The CDR3, as DNA: TGTGCCAGCAGTCGGAGCGGGATGTTGTACGAGCAGTACTTC. Its translation is CASSRSGMLYEQYF.

This clonotype appeared a single time. The chain recombines TRBV20-1 with TRBJ2-1; the match to TRBD2 covers 10 bases. This CDR3 has 13 amino acids. Unmatched junction bases numbered 4, after V lost 6 bases and J lost 5 bases. The germline V gene has CDR1 DFQATT and CDR2 SNEGSKA (reference sequence). CDR3 DNA sequence: TGCAGTGCGCGCGGACTAGCGGACAATGAGCAGTTCTTC. Translated, it gives CSARGLADNEQFF.

Concerning this clonotype itself: A read error may be the cause here, since a much bigger clone is one base away. J is TRBJ2-7 and V is TRBV5-1; TRBD2 matches 7 bases. V was clipped by 5 bases and J by 7 bases; unmatched bases: 9. CDR1 is SGHRS, CDR2 YFSETQ, per germline. The CDR3 runs 13 residues. CDR3 amino acids: CASSRGRANEQYF. The CDR3 nucleotides are TGCGCCAGCAGTAGAGGGAGGGCCAATGAGCAGTACTTC.

The chain has TRBV13 and TRBJ2-3; 10 bases match TRBD2. There are 17 residues in the CDR3. Per germline, CDR1 PRHDT and CDR2 FYEKMQ (reference sequence). V lost 4 bases and J lost 9; bases outside the gene matches: 16. The chain's CDR3 is CASSSNPQAGGERTQYF. CDR3 coding DNA: TGTGCCAGCAGCTCCAACCCCCAAGCGGGAGGGGAACGAACGCAGTATTTT.

The chain is built from TRBV7-2 and TRBJ2-1, with D unresolved. The CDR3 is 13 residues long. V was pared by 4 bases and J by 4 bases, with 8 bases between. Germline V gene lookup returns CDR1 SGHTA and CDR2 FQGNSA. CDR3 DNA sequence: TGTGCCAGCAGCTCCGCAGCGTACAATGAGCAGTTCTTC. It encodes CASSSAAYNEQFF.

This clonotype was recorded at least ten times. The rearrangement uses TRBV18 and TRBJ1-4; no clear D gene. The length of the CDR3 is 14 residues. The germline V gene has CDR1 KGHSH and CDR2 LQKENI. The germline V and J ends were trimmed by 5 bases and 7 bases, with 14 bases remaining between them. CDR3 nucleotides: TGTGCCAGCTCAAACAGAAGAGGAGGTGAAAAACTGTTTTTT. Amino acids: CASSNRRGGEKLFF.

This clonotype was recorded many times. This sequence joins TRBV12-3 or TRBV12-4 and TRBJ1-4, with D unclear. The CDR3 totals 16 residues. The germline V and J ends were trimmed by 2 bases and 0 bases, with 10 bases remaining between them. As DNA, the CDR3 is TGTGCCAGCAGTTTAACCTACCTGGCAACTAATGAAAAACTGTTTTTT. It is translated as CASSLTYLATNEKLFF.

This clonotype was picked up many times. V gene TRBV6-1 combines with J gene TRBJ1-1, with D possibly being TRBD1 (6 bases). V lost 6 bases to trimming and J lost 4 bases, with 12 bases between them. Looked up from germline, CDR1 is MNHNS and CDR2 is SASEGT. The CDR3 consists of 13 residues. CDR3: CASSTGLFTEAFF. In DNA, the CDR3 is TGTGCCAGCAGCACAGGGCTATTCACTGAAGCTTTCTTT.

This clonotype was found many times. This rearrangement joins TRBV28 to TRBJ1-2; D unclear. CDR3 length: 13 residues. Germline V lookup: CDR1 MDHEN, CDR2 SYDVKM. V was clipped by 6 bases and J by 3 bases, with 11 bases between them. CDR3 DNA sequence: TGTGCCAGCAGCCTACTGGGATACTATGGCTACACCTTC. This gives the protein CASSLLGYYGYTF.

This clonotype appeared once. A far larger clone lies a single base away; this is likely a read error. The V gene is TRBV5-6, the J gene TRBJ2-5, with D possibly being TRBD1 (6 bases). Per germline, CDR1 SGHDT and CDR2 YYEEEE. The CDR3 loop spans 13 amino acids. The DNA of the CDR3 is TGTGTCAGCAGCTGGGACAACCAAGAGACCCAGTACTTC. It encodes CVSSWDNQETQYF.

This clonotype has ten or more counts. The chain recombines TRBV2 with TRBJ2-3; maybe TRBD1 (6 bases). Germline V gene data show CDR1 as SNHLY and CDR2 as FYNNEI. The CDR3 sequence is 14 residues long. Trimming removed 6 bases from V and 2 bases from J, with 12 bases in between. The CDR3 nucleotides are TGTGCCAGCAGGCGCACAGGGTTCACAGATACGCAGTATTTT. It translates to CASRRTGFTDTQYF.

This clonotype was recorded a few times. V usage is TRBV10-3 and J usage is TRBJ2-1; 7 bases align to TRBD2. Germline V CDR1 and CDR2: ENHRY, SYGVKD. The CDR3 contains 14 residues. The V segment lost 6 bases and the J segment 2 bases; nucleotides outside the gene matches: 4. CDR3 coding DNA: TGTGCCATCAGGAGGGAGGGCCCCTACAATGAGCAGTTCTTC. This sequence encodes CAIRREGPYNEQFF.

This clonotype was recorded a few times. The chain couples TRBV5-1 to TRBJ2-5, with TRBD2 matching 8 bases. CDR1 and CDR2 (germline): SGHRS, YFSETQ. V dropped 4 bases and J dropped 3; count of bases not matched to a gene: 5. CDR3 length: 14 residues. In DNA, the CDR3 is TGCGCCAGCAGCGGAGCGGGAGCGGAAGAGACCCAGTACTTC. Encoded protein: CASSGAGAEETQYF.

There are many counts of this clonotype. The V gene is TRBV7-9, the J gene TRBJ2-1, with D perhaps assigned TRBD1 or TRBD2 (5 bases each). This CDR3 has 14 amino acids. Deletions cut 3 bases from V and 8 bases from J, with 14 bases between. In germline, CDR1 is SEHNR, CDR2 FQNEAQ (reference sequence). CDR3 coding DNA: TGTGCCAGCAGCTTCGGACACGACGGGGATGAGCAGTTCTTC. Translating gives CASSFGHDGDEQFF.

Many counts were recorded for this clonotype. This sequence joins TRBV3-1 and TRBJ2-4, with TRBD1 identical over 8 bases. The CDR3 length is 16 residues. The V gene end was trimmed by 5 bases and the J gene end by 0 bases; junction bases not matched to a gene: 6. The V gene's germline CDR1 is LGHDT and CDR2 YNNKEL (reference sequence). DNA of the CDR3: TGTGCCAGCAGCTTCGGACAGGGACTAGCCAAAAACATTCAGTACTTC. Translation gives CASSFGQGLAKNIQYF.